This T cell receptor (beta chain) comes out of a study of radiation and T cells in renal cell carcinoma. Background on the study: Nephrectomy followed 15 Gy stereotactic body radiation by 4 weeks.

A word on this clone: The antigen remains undetermined.

CDR3 length equals 11 residues. Per the germline V gene, CDR1 is SQVTM and CDR2 is ANQGSEA. The V end lost 6 bases, the J end lost 7 bases, and 9 bases lay between the germline ends. Time point described: baseline pretreatment blood. The sample's treatment: 15 Gy SBRT to primary tumor, nephrectomy 4 weeks later. Blood was sampled at baseline, 2 weeks and 4 weeks after SBRT. Using immunoSEQ multiplex PCR, the repertoire was profiled, and TCRdb retains in-frame clones only, with some absent. Here the sample spans 130,000 to 150,000 clones, about 87% being singletons. Study conclusions and caveats: No pretreatment tumor biopsies were available for baseline clonotypes. From baseline, blood top tumor clonotypes peaked at 2 weeks post-radiation.

The origin of this receptor is a woman in her 70s with renal cell carcinoma. The source was blood, collected from a patient whose treatment included radiotherapy and nephrectomy. The chain recombines TRBV29-1 with TRBJ2-2; D not certain. CDR3 residues: CSVRPGGELFF. In DNA, the CDR3 is TGCAGCGTGCGCCCTGGCGGGGAGCTGTTTTTT.